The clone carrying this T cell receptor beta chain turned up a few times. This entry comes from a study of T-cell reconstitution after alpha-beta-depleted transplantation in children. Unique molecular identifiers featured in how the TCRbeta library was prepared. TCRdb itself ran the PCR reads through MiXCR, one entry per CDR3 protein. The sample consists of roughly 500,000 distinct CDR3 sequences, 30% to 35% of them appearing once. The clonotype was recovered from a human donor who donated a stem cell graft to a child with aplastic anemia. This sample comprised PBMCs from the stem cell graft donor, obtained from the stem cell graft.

CDR3 DNA: TGCGCCAGCAGCCTCCCTGGGGTCCCGAACACAGATACGCAGTATTTT. Translation: CASSLPGVPNTDTQYF. The rearrangement joins TRBV4-1 to TRBJ2-3; D not resolved. This CDR3 comprises 16 residues. The germline V and J ends were trimmed by 4 bases and 2 bases, with 16 bases remaining between them. CDR1 and CDR2 (germline): MGHRA, YSYEKL.